A selection of T cell receptor beta chains follows, all from one sample in a study of Tregs in tolerant kidney transplant recipients. Sequencing used immunoSEQ multiplex PCR; TCRdb keeps in-frame clones, though not all of them. This table holds approximately 60,000 clones, approximately 82% found once. The sequencing sample was made of CD4+ T cells from blood. The source of these receptors is a human donor in good health. The CDR3 runs from the conserved cysteine through the conserved F or W. Fields, in order: V gene, clone size, D gene, J gene, CDR3 protein, CDR3 DNA. A D gene is named only where the DNA matches it firmly. The size of a clone is reported for some rows only, either as once, few or many, or as a class for expanded clones.

TRBV9	-	-	TRBJ2-1	CASSPGGREQFF	TGTGCCAGCAGCCCTGGGGGGCGCGAGCAGTTCTTC
TRBV14	-	TRBD2	TRBJ2-4	CASSQGLAEVSIQYF	TGTGCCAGCAGCCAAGGACTAGCGGAGGTGAGCATTCAGTACTTC
TRBV10-1	medium-sized	-	TRBJ2-1	CASSEGEQFF	TGCGCCAGCAGTGAGGGTGAGCAGTTCTTC
TRBV7-3	-	TRBD2	TRBJ2-2	CASTLNPPGGLGAGELFF	TGTGCCAGCACCCTAAACCCACCGGGGGGGCTTGGCGCCGGGGAGCTGTTTTTT
TRBV13	-	TRBD2	TRBJ2-7	CASTRGGGSYEQYF	TGTGCCAGCACCCGGGGCGGGGGGTCCTACGAGCAGTACTTC
TRBV27	-	-	TRBJ1-4	CASSFLGRNYNEKLFF	TGTGCCAGCAGTTTCCTCGGACGGAATTATAATGAAAAACTGTTTTTT
TRBV18	-	-	TRBJ2-2	CASSPLGGGTGELFF	TGTGCCAGCTCACCACTTGGGGGCGGAACCGGGGAGCTGTTTTTT
TRBV27	-	TRBD2	TRBJ2-7	CARGGNSAYEQYF	TGTGCCAGGGGGGGGAACTCGGCCTACGAGCAGTACTTC
TRBV14	once	TRBD2	TRBJ2-2	CASSQDKWTRVPNTGELFF	TGTGCCAGCAGCCAAGATAAATGGACTAGGGTTCCCAACACCGGGGAGCTGTTTTTT
TRBV7-3	-	-	TRBJ2-3	CASSLTPLGDTQYF	TGTGCCAGCAGCTTAACCCCCCTTGGAGATACGCAGTATTTT
TRBV27	-	-	TRBJ2-7	CASRTNYEQYF	TGTGCCAGCAGAACAAATTACGAGCAGTACTTC
TRBV5-5	-	-	TRBJ1-3	CASRLGPSSGNTIYF	TGTGCCAGCAGGCTCGGGCCGAGCTCTGGAAACACCATATATTTT
TRBV18	-	-	TRBJ2-3	CASSPTDTQYF	TGTGCCAGCTCACCCACAGATACGCAGTATTTT
TRBV5-1	-	-	TRBJ2-5	CASSLEGQETQYF	TGCGCCAGCAGCTTGGAGGGTCAAGAGACCCAGTACTTC
TRBV6-6	-	-	TRBJ2-5	CASSYPPSDGTQYF	TGTGCCAGCAGTTACCCCCCGTCGGATGGGACCCAGTACTTC
TRBV14	-	-	TRBJ1-3	CASSQVAANSGNTIYF	TGTGCCAGCAGCCAAGTAGCTGCCAACTCTGGAAACACCATATATTTT
TRBV7-9	-	-	TRBJ2-7	CASSPIHLGDAGEQYF	TGTGCCAGCAGCCCCATTCACCTGGGTGATGCGGGCGAGCAGTACTTC
TRBV27	-	TRBD1	TRBJ1-2	CASSLSQGVDGYTF	TGTGCCAGCAGTTTATCGCAGGGGGTGGATGGCTACACCTTC
TRBV18	-	-	TRBJ1-6	CASSPSTVGSPLHF	TGTGCCAGCTCACCGTCGACAGTGGGTTCACCCCTCCACTTT
TRBV5-5	-	-	TRBJ1-1	CASSYRNTEAFF	TGTGCCAGCAGCTACAGGAACACTGAAGCTTTCTTT
TRBV7-9	-	TRBD1	TRBJ2-2	CASSSGQGSPGELFF	TGTGCCAGCAGCTCGGGACAGGGGAGCCCCGGGGAGCTGTTTTTT
TRBV25-1	-	TRBD2	TRBJ2-1	CASSDLKRGAPNEQFF	TGTGCCAGCAGTGACCTCAAGCGGGGGGCCCCCAATGAGCAGTTCTTC
TRBV6-5	-	-	TRBJ1-2	CASSGRYYGYTF	TGTGCCAGCAGCGGACGCTACTATGGCTACACCTTC
TRBV27	-	-	TRBJ1-4	CASRRAASVELFF	TGTGCCAGCCGGCGGGCAGCCTCGGTGGAACTGTTTTTT